The 22 T cell receptor beta chains reported below all come from one sample, sequenced in a study of T cell clonotyping in hematopoietic cell transplantation. The method was immunoSEQ multiplex PCR; TCRdb's version includes in-frame clones alone and lacks a portion of them. The data show 8,000 or so clones, roughly nine tenths seen once. The sequences come from PBMCs, collected 180 days after allogeneic stem cell transplant. These receptor sequences come from a female patient in her forties or fifties who had an allogeneic stem cell transplant from an unrelated donor, so the T cells may come from the graft donor. Some clones in this sample may be carry-over from other donors' samples.

The chain links TRBV21-1 to TRBJ1-5; no check of the table's D call, TRBD1, against the DNA was made. TRBV21-1 is a recognized pseudogene. CDR3 length: 14 residues. The CDR3 region is CASGAGQINQPQHF. DNA of the CDR3: TGTGCCAGCGGGGCTGGCCAGATTAATCAGCCCCAGCATTTT.

The CDR3 bases are TGTGCCAGCAACCCGTTTGGAGGGTACGAGCAGTACTTC. Translating it yields CASNPFGGYEQYF. J is TRBJ2-7 and V is TRBV14, with a weak D call TRBD2 (6 bases). CDR3 length: 13 amino acids. Germline V gene data show CDR1 as SGHDN and CDR2 as FVKESK. The germline V and J ends were trimmed by 7 bases and 4 bases, with 14 bases remaining between them. Filled out from reference TRBV14 and TRBJ2-7, the complete variable domain reads EAGVTQFPSHSVIEKGQTVTLRCDPISGHDNLYWYRRVMGKEIKFLLHFVKESKQDESGMPNNRFLAERTGGTYSTLKVQPAELEDSGVYFCASNPFGGYEQYFGPGTRLTVT.

V gene TRBV7-9 combines with J gene TRBJ1-3, with D possibly matching TRBD1 (5 bases). Germline-derived CDR1 and CDR2 are SEHNR and FQNEAQ (reference sequence). The ends were cut back, 3 bases at V and 8 bases at J, with 11 bases in the middle. The CDR3 spans 13 residues. The CDR3 nucleotides read TGTGCCAGCAGCTTGGCAGGAGGGGACACCATATATTTT. Its translation is CASSLAGGDTIYF.

The chain links TRBV6-1 to TRBJ2-7, with TRBD1 matching 9 bases. Germline V lookup: CDR1 MNHNS, CDR2 SASEGT. CDR3 size: 14 residues. V trimming: 5 bases; J trimming: 10 bases; junction bases outside the gene matches: 12. CDR3 bases: TGTGCCAGCAGTCCCGGGACAGGGAGCGGAGACCAGTACGTC. Its protein product is CASSPGTGSGDQYV.

V is TRBV5-1 and J is TRBJ2-3; 15 bases are a match to TRBD2. The junction had 10 bases not matched to a gene; V was cut back by 4 bases and J by 4 bases. This CDR3 contains 18 residues. CDR1 and CDR2 from the germline V gene are SGHRS and YFSETQ. The CDR3 loop is CASSPGGLAGGSPDTQYF. The CDR3 bases are TGCGCCAGCAGCCCGGGGGGACTAGCGGGGGGATCCCCAGATACGCAGTATTTT.

The genes are TRBV9 and TRBJ2-1; D remains ambiguous. The V end lost 4 bases, the J end lost 2 bases, and 13 bases lay between the germline ends. Germline CDR1 is SGDLS and CDR2 is YYNGEE. The CDR3 has 15 residues. The CDR3 region is CASSPREKTYNEQFF. In DNA form, the CDR3 reads TGTGCCAGCAGCCCTAGGGAAAAAACCTACAATGAGCAGTTCTTC.

The chain employs TRBV18 and TRBJ1-1; D might be TRBD1 (6 bases). CDR3 length: 16 residues. V was shortened by 2 bases and J by 4 bases, with 17 bases between the two germline ends. Germline V lookup: CDR1 KGHSH, CDR2 LQKENI. CDR3 in DNA: TGTGCCAGCTCACCAACGGGGCAGGGGAGGGTCACTGAAGCTTTCTTT. Translating gives CASSPTGQGRVTEAFF.

This clone appeared a single time. This chain connects TRBV6-5 to TRBJ1-4, with TRBD1 identical over 7 bases. J was trimmed by 8 bases and V by 5 bases; bases with no gene match: 8. Germline CDR1 and CDR2: MNHEY and SVGAGI. This CDR3 region has 14 residues. The CDR3 is CASSPRRGLEKLFF. The CDR3 region has the DNA TGTGCCAGCAGTCCCCGCAGGGGGTTGGAAAAACTGTTTTTT.

This chain connects TRBV14 to TRBJ1-4; D possibly corresponds to TRBD1 (5 bases). Between the trimmed V and J ends, which lost 4 bases and 8 bases, there was a span of 20 bases. The CDR3 runs to 16 residues. CDR1 is SGHDN, CDR2 FVKESK, per germline. In DNA form, the CDR3 reads TGTGCCAGCAGCCCTTTTTTAACGGGGGTACAGGAAAAACTGTTTTTT. Encoded protein: CASSPFLTGVQEKLFF.

The CDR3 spells CALSKDRVPGANVLTF. CDR3 coding DNA: TGTGCCCTCTCCAAGGACAGGGTGCCTGGGGCCAACGTCCTGACTTTC. The chain combines TRBV30 with TRBJ2-6, with 8 positions matching TRBD1. Looked up from germline, CDR1 is GTSNPN and CDR2 is SVGIG (reference sequence). CDR3 length equals 16 residues. The V and J ends lost 8 bases and 2 bases, in that order; junction bases with no gene match: 11.

The rearrangement uses TRBV30 and TRBJ1-6; D possibly corresponds to TRBD1 (5 bases). V was shortened by 2 bases and J by 7 bases, with 9 bases between the two germline ends. CDR1 is GTSNPN and CDR2 is SVGIG in the germline V gene (reference sequence). The CDR3 extends over 13 amino acids. In nucleotides, the CDR3 is TGTGCCTGGAGTTGGGAGGGGAATTCACCCCTCCACTTT. Translating gives CAWSWEGNSPLHF.

The CDR3 region is CASSPLGTSGANTGELFF. CDR3 coding DNA: TGTGCCAGCAGTCCCCTCGGGACTAGCGGCGCGAACACCGGGGAGCTGTTTTTT. The chain recombines TRBV14 with TRBJ2-2, with TRBD2 matching over 11 bases. Losses at the gene ends were 6 bases for V and 0 bases for J; bases not matched to a gene: 9. The CDR3 is made up of 18 amino acids. CDR1 is SGHDN, CDR2 FVKESK, per germline.

This chain connects TRBV25-1 to TRBJ2-7; 9 bases map to TRBD1. CDR1 and CDR2 from the germline V gene are MGHDK and SYGVNS. This CDR3 region has 14 residues. Trimming removed 6 bases from V and 6 bases from J; junction bases left unmatched: 9. The CDR3 here is CASRSTGGYSEQYF. The CDR3 DNA is TGTGCCAGCAGATCGACAGGGGGTTATTCCGAGCAGTACTTC.

The chain couples TRBV2 to TRBJ2-3; TRBD2 is a possible D gene (5 bases). The length of the CDR3 is 14 residues. Germline V gives CDR1 SNHLY, CDR2 FYNNEI. The V and J ends lost 4 bases and 4 bases respectively, with 12 bases between them. The CDR3, as DNA: TGTGCCAGCAGTGGGGAGCTTTACCCAGATACGCAGTATTTT. This codes for CASSGELYPDTQYF.

CDR3 nucleotides: TGTGCCAGCAGCCGCCACCTATACAGGGATAGTTCTCGGAGCGGGGAGCTGTTTTTT. Translated, it gives CASSRHLYRDSSRSGELFF. The rearrangement links TRBV14 to TRBJ2-2; possible D gene TRBD1, 6 bases. V shed 4 bases and J shed 7 bases, with 28 bases lying between them. The CDR3 extends over 19 amino acids. CDR1 is SGHDN, CDR2 FVKESK, per germline.

The chain uses TRBV11-2 and TRBJ1-2; the D gene is possibly TRBD1 (5 bases). V was trimmed by 5 bases and J by 0 bases, leaving 13 bases between them. Germline V gene lookup returns CDR1 SGHAT and CDR2 FQNNGV. This CDR3 has 15 residues. CDR3 residues: CASSPHDRSNYGYTF. The DNA of the CDR3 is TGTGCCAGCAGCCCACACGACAGATCTAACTATGGCTACACCTTC.

V usage is TRBV11-2 and J usage is TRBJ1-1; 7 bases align to TRBD1. The CDR3 consists of 15 residues. The V and J ends lost 4 bases and 4 bases, in that order; junction bases with no gene match: 9. In germline, CDR1 is SGHAT, CDR2 FQNNGV. CDR3 sequence (DNA): TGTGCCAGCAGCTCGCCGGACAGGTCGGCCACTGAAGCTTTCTTT. It codes for CASSSPDRSATEAFF. The full variable domain, rest sourced from reference TRBV11-2 and TRBJ1-1, is EAGVAQSPRYKIIEKRQSVAFWCNPISGHATLYWYQQILGQGPKLLIQFQNNGVVDDSQLPKDRFSAERLKGVDSTLKIQPAKLEDSAVYLCASSSPDRSATEAFFGQGTRLTVV.

The chain uses TRBV5-1 and TRBJ2-3; D may be TRBD2 (5 bases). V was pared by 2 bases and J by 0 bases, with 10 bases between. Germline loops: CDR1 SGHRS, CDR2 YFSETQ. The CDR3 sequence is 15 residues long. The CDR3 sequence: CASSLEGPSTDTQYF. DNA of the CDR3: TGCGCCAGCAGCTTAGAGGGTCCAAGCACAGATACGCAGTATTTT. The full variable domain, completed using reference TRBV5-1 and TRBJ2-3, is KAGVTQTPRYLIKTRGQQVTLSCSPISGHRSVSWYQQTPGQGLQFLFEYFSETQRNKGNFPGRFSGRQFSNSRSEMNVSTLELGDSALYLCASSLEGPSTDTQYFGPGTRLTVL.

The rearrangement joins TRBV30 to TRBJ1-1; no clear D. The CDR3 length is 12 residues. Germline V gives CDR1 GTSNPN, CDR2 SVGIG (reference sequence). V shed 0 bases and J shed 2 bases, with 4 bases lying between them. The CDR3 coding sequence is TGTGCCTGGAGTGTAATAAACACTGAAGCTTTCTTT. It specifies CAWSVINTEAFF.

The chain recombines TRBV30 with TRBJ1-2; 7 bases align to TRBD1. The CDR3 totals 13 residues. The V gene's germline CDR1 is GTSNPN and CDR2 SVGIG (reference sequence). V was pared by 4 bases and J by 4 bases, with 6 bases of the junction left unmatched. The CDR3 protein is CAWTWDSSYGYTF. The DNA of the CDR3 is TGTGCCTGGACCTGGGACAGCAGCTATGGCTACACCTTC.

This chain joins TRBV2 and TRBJ2-5; 10 positions match TRBD2. Germline CDR1 and CDR2: SNHLY and FYNNEI. The J segment lost 7 bases and the V segment lost 8 bases, leaving 13 bases of the junction unmatched. The CDR3 loop spans 15 amino acids. The CDR3 bases are TGTGCCAGCTCCCGGGGAGCGGGAGGGCGAGGGACCCAGTACTTC. Amino acids: CASSRGAGGRGTQYF.

The chain recombines TRBV15 with TRBJ2-2; D is unclear. CDR3 length equals 15 residues. Between the trimmed V and J ends, which lost 0 bases and 4 bases, there was a span of 9 bases. CDR1 and CDR2 from the germline V gene are LNHNV and YYDKDF (reference sequence). CDR3 region: CATSRDFRATGELFF. Here the CDR3 DNA reads TGTGCCACCAGCAGAGACTTCCGGGCCACCGGGGAGCTGTTTTTT. The full variable domain, with the rest looked up from reference TRBV15 and TRBJ2-2, is DAMVIQNPRYQVTQFGKPVTLSCSQTLNHNVMYWYQQKSSQAPKLLFHYYDKDFNNEADTPDNFQSRRPNTSFCFLDIRSPGLGDTAMYLCATSRDFRATGELFFGEGSRLTVL.